Described below is a single T cell receptor (beta chain) sequence and its context. The antigen remains undetermined. Investigators merged groups given second doses at roughly 4 or roughly 12 weeks. The V end was cut by 1 base, the J end by 3 bases, with 15 bases between. The CDR3 totals 16 residues. Germline assignment: CDR1 MDHEN and CDR2 SYDVKM. The sample comes from a study of T cell responses to AZD1222 COVID-19 vaccine. Study observations and caveats: Vaccine-associated CD4 TCRs ranged over spike, dominating at 160-218 and 743-854. Among the donors, most were white British and more were female, and clonal diversity was possibly underestimated.

Profiled with immunoSEQ multiplex PCR; TCRdb holds only in-frame clones, not every one. This sample yields roughly 87,000 clones, of which roughly 90% are seen a single time; roughly 5% belongs to the top ten. The TCR was taken from an adult who received the AZD1222 COVID-19 vaccine. This sample comprised peripheral blood, obtained 28 days after the second AZD1222 dose. V gene TRBV28 combines with J gene TRBJ1-1; possibly TRBD1 for D (5 bases). The CDR3 region is CASSLSKGATYTEAFF. The DNA of the CDR3 is TGTGCCAGCAGTTTATCTAAAGGGGCTACCTACACTGAAGCTTTCTTT.